The clone carrying this T cell receptor beta chain was found a few times. Its antigen remains unknown. The germline V gene encodes CDR1 LGHDT and CDR2 YNNKEL (reference sequence). This CDR3 spans 14 amino acids. Trimming took off 4 bases at V and 6 bases at J, with 13 bases between the two ends. The source of the sample is a study of spatial heterogeneity in lung cancer. Study summary: A unique TCR and UMI combination showed up more than ten times in raw reads, on average. Points from the study as a whole: The appearance of ubiquitous expanded tumor TCRs in blood was greater at resection than follow-up.

Time point defined: sample taken at primary tumor resection. Whole RNA from tumor, nontumor lung or frozen PBMC was sequenced unsorted. Donors were 72 untreated early-stage non-small cell lung cancer patients. MiXCR was run by TCRdb on the 5' RACE reads, yielding one entry per CDR3 protein. The repertoire holds about 82,000 distinct CDR3 sequences, with 10% to 15% as singletons. The sequencing used PBMCs, collected at surgery. The rearrangement uses TRBV3-1 and TRBJ1-5; D possibly corresponds to TRBD1 (5 bases). This sequence originates from a male donor with early-stage non-small cell lung cancer. The CDR3 bases are TGTGCCAGCAGCCCCTGCGGGGGAGGTCAGCCCCAGCATTTT. It is translated as CASSPCGGGQPQHF.